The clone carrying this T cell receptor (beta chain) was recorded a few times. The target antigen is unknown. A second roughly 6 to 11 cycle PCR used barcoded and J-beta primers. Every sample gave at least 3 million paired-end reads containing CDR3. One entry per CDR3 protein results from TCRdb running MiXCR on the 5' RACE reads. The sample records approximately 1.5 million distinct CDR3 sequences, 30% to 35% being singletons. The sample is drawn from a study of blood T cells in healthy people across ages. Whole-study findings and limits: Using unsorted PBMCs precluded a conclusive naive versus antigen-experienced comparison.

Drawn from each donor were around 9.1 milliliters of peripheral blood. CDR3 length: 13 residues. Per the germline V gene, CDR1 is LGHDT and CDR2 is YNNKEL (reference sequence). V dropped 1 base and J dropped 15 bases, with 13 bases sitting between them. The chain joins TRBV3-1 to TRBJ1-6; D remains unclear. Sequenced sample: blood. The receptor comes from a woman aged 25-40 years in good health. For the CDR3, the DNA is TGTGCCAGCAGCCAAGGCGGCGGCACTTTCCTCCACTTT. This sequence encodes CASSQGGGTFLHF.